The entry below gives a single TCR beta chain sequence along with its context. What it binds is not known. This entry is derived from a study of post-analysis software for immune sequencing data. Unique molecular identifiers were present in the TCR beta cDNA libraries. T cells, about 0.9 to 11 million of them, yielded 500,000 or so cDNA molecules. TCRdb recomputed calls from the PCR reads with MiXCR, one row per CDR3 protein. The sample holds a few hundred thousand distinct CDR3 sequences; approximately 34% are singletons and the top ten take around 6.1%. General study points: Diversity measured as normalized Chao1 was significantly lower in multiple sclerosis patients than in controls.

This sequence was found in a girl aged 2 to 17 with multiple sclerosis. The specimen was blood.

CDR3 amino acids: CASSRMPKTHVTEAFF. CDR3 sequence (DNA): TGTGCCAGCAGCCGCATGCCCAAAACCCACGTCACTGAAGCTTTCTTT. The rearrangement uses TRBV11-2 and TRBJ1-1; D ambiguous. V lost 5 bases, J lost 4 bases, and 20 bases lay in between. The CDR3 is 16 residues long. Germline CDR1 and CDR2: SGHAT and FQNNGV.